The T cell receptor (beta chain) described here comes from a study of shared T cell receptors in the human thymus (dated by TCRdb to about 2021). Regarding the research as a whole: The study examined how self-reactive, shared T-cell receptor alpha chains are generated in the human thymus.

As regards this clone: The antigen this receptor binds is unknown. No base quality information exists; no much larger clone differs at one position.

At the junction V is shortened by 1 base and J by 6 bases; bases outside the gene matches: 7. From a lookup of the germline V gene (reference sequence), CDR1 and CDR2 are LNHNV and YYDKDF. From cysteine to phenylalanine, the CDR3 is 17 amino acids long. Of all the DNA, just the CDR3 is kept, 51 bases in frame from base 1. Receptors were amplified or captured by the immunoSEQ multiplex PCR assay. The table was pulled from immuneACCESS by TCRdb, which kept in-frame rearrangements only. Such tables lose some clones; where checked, under half of the loss comes from unresolved V genes, and the rest has no known cause. The sample includes 500,000 to 550,000 clones, with approximately 78% observed a single time. 0.01% to 0.015% of the sample rests with the top ten. This sample was shared with a second study, whose subject was human thymus T cells. Taken from the second paper: Immunologically healthy infants undergoing open corrective cardiac surgery for congenital heart defects in Finland were used as donors. Thymus tissue was collected as surgical resects that were removed during corrective cardiac surgery. Usage of V and J gene segments appeared to be biased in both the thymic and the peripheral blood repertoires. The related research found that thymic TCR repertoires overlapped highly between unrelated individuals. TCR alpha and beta repertoires from about 8 infant thymus samples and a few related peripheral blood samples were characterized in the study. Donor ages ranging from roughly 7 to 250 days were recorded, and a handful of male and a couple of female infants were included in the cohort. Thymocytes were released mechanically from tissue and stored at -70 °C as pellets of roughly 9.5-31 million cells. A QIAsymphony instrument was used to extract genomic DNA from the frozen cell pellets. TCRB and TCRAD loci were amplified from a standardized quantity of quality-controlled genomic DNA using the immunoSEQ multiplex PCR assay. The V(D)J region was spanned by amplicons of a length sufficient to cover the CDR3 and to identify V and J genes. Through the commercial immunoSEQ service, the amplicons were sequenced on an Illumina platform. Primer bias and sequencing errors were corrected using previously described methods, and TCRAD and TCRB definitions followed the IMGT database. Analysis of the repertoires was done with immunoSEQ Analyzer 3.0 and VDJTools and included basic statistics, V/J segment usage, diversity estimates, rarefaction and pairwise overlap. Chao1, ChaoE, Efron-Thisted, Shannon and inverse Simpson indices were used to estimate diversity, which was also estimated on datasets down-sampled to the smallest sample. For repertoire overlap, CDR3 nucleotide sequence, V gene and J gene had to match strictly, and clustering was done by Jaccard-based multidimensional scaling. Thymus samples yielded on average approximately 860,000 unique TCRB clonotypes, compared with 80,000 to 85,000 from blood samples.

This TCR came from a boy less than two years old with a congenital heart defect. Donor details come from another sample of the same person, matched by shared clones. The V and J genes are TRBV15 and TRBJ1-5, with 12 bases matching TRBD1. The sample consisted of thymocytes. The CDR3 region reads CATSRGGQGASSQPQHF. The sequence in DNA is TGTGCCACCAGCAGAGGGGGACAGGGGGCGAGTAGTCAGCCCCAGCATTTT.